This entry is about one TCR beta chain. The source of the sample is a study of blood T cells in healthy people across ages. The use of a sample-barcoded 5' primer and a J-beta primer mix characterized a second PCR of roughly 7 to 11 cycles. A single record per CDR3 protein comes from TCRdb applying MiXCR to the 5' RACE reads. The sample lists over a million distinct CDR3 sequences, 35% to 50% seen once, with 15% to 20% in the top ten. The CDR3 is made up of 14 amino acids. The V end was cut by 2 bases, the J end by 5 bases, with 9 bases between. In germline, CDR1 is MNHNS, CDR2 SASEGT. This chain connects TRBV6-1 to TRBJ2-2, with D maybe TRBD1 (6 bases). The TCR comes from a woman aged 60 to 75 in good health. Material: blood. CDR3 protein: CASSENRATGELFF. CDR3 bases: TGTGCCAGCAGTGAAAACAGGGCAACCGGGGAGCTGTTTTTT.